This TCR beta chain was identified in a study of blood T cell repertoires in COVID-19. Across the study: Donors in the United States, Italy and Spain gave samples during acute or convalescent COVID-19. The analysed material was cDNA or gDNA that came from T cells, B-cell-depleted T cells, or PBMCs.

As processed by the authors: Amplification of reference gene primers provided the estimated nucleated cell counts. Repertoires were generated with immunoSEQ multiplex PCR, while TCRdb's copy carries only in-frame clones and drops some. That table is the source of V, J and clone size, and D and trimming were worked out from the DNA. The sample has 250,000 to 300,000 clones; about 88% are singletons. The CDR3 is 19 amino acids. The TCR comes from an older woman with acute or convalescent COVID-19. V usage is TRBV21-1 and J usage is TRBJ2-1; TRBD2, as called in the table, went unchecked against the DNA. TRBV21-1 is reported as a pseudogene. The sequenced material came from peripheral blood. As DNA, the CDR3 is TGTGCCAGCAGCATACCACACACGGCTAGCGGAACATACGACAATGAGCAGTTCTTC. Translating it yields CASSIPHTASGTYDNEQFF.